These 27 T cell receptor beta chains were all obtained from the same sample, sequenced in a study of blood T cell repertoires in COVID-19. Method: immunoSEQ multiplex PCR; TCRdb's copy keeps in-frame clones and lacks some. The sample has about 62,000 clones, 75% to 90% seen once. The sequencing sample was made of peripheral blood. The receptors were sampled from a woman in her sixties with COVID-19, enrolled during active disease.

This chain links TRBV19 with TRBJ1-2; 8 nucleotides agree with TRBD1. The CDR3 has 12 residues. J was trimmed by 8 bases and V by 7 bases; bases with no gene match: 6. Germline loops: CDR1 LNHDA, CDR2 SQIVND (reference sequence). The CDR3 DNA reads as TGTGCCAGTACGGACAGGGCTTACGGCTACACCTTC. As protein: CASTDRAYGYTF.

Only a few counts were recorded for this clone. CDR3 in amino acids: CASSLPPTGMINYGYTF. CDR3 nucleotide sequence: TGTGCCAGCAGTTTACCCCCGACAGGAATGATTAACTATGGCTACACCTTC. The chain employs TRBV28 and TRBJ1-2; D is possibly TRBD1 (6 bases). The CDR3 runs 17 residues. V was pared by 2 bases and J by 1 base, with 17 bases between. The germline V gene has CDR1 MDHEN and CDR2 SYDVKM.

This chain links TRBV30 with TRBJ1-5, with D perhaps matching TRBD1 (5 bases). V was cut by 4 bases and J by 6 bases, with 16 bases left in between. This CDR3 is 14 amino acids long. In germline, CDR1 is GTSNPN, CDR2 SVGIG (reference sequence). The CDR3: CAWNKKGDSQPQHF. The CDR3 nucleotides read TGTGCCTGGAATAAGAAAGGGGATTCTCAGCCCCAGCATTTT.

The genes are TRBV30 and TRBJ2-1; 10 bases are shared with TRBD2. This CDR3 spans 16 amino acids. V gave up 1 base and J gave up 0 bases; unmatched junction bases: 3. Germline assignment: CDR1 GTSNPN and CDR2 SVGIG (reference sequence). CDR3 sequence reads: CAWSGLAGNSYNEQFF. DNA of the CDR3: TGTGCCTGGAGTGGACTAGCGGGCAACTCCTACAATGAGCAGTTCTTC.

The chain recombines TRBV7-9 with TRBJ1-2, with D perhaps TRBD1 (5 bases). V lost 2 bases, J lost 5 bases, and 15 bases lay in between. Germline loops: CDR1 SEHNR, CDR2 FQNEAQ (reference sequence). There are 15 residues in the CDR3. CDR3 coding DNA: TGTGCCAGCAGCTTATACCCAGGGACTGTGTATGGCTACACCTTC. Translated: CASSLYPGTVYGYTF.

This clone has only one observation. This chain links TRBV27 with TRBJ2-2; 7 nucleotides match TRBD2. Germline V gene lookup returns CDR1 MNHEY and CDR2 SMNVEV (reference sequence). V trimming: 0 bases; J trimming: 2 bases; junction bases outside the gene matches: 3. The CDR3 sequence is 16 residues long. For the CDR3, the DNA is TGTGCCAGCAGTTTATCTTGGGGACTAAACACCGGGGAGCTGTTTTTT. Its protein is CASSLSWGLNTGELFF.

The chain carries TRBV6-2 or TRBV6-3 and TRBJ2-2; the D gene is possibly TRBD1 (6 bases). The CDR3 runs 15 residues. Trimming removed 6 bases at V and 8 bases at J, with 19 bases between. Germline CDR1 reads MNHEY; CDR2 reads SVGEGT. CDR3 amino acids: CASSDRQGTTGELFF. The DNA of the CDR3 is TGTGCCAGCAGCGACAGGCAGGGGACGACGGGGGAGCTGTTTTTT.

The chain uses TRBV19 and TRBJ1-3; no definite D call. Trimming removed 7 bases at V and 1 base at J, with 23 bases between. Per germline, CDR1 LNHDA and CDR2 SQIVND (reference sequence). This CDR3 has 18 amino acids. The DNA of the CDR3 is TGTGCCAGTACCCTGGTGCGGTCTGGAAGCTTATCTGGAAACACCATATATTTT. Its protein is CASTLVRSGSLSGNTIYF.

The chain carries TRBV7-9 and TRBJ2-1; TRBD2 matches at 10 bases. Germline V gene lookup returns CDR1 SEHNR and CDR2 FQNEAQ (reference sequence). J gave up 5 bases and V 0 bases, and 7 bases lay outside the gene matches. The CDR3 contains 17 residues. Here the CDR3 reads CASSLAHRLAGHNEQFF. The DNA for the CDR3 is TGTGCCAGCAGCTTAGCGCACCGACTAGCGGGTCACAATGAGCAGTTCTTC.

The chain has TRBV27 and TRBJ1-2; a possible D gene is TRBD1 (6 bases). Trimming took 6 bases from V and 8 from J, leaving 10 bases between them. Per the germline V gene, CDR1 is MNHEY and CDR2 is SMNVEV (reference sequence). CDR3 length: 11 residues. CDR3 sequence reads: CASRNRAGYTF. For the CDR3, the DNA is TGTGCCAGCAGGAACAGGGCGGGCTACACCTTC.

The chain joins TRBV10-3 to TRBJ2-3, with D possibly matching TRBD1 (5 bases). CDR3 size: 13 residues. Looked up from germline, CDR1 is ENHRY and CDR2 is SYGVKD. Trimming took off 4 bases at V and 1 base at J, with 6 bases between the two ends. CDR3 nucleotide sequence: TGTGCCATCAGTGCCAGGGGCACAGATACGCAGTATTTT. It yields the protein CAISARGTDTQYF.

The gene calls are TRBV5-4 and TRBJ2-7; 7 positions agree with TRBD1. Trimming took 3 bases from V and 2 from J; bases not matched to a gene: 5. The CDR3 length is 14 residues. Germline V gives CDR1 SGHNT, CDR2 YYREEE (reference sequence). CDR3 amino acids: CASSSWDSTYEQYF. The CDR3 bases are TGTGCCAGCAGCTCCTGGGACAGCACCTACGAGCAGTACTTC.

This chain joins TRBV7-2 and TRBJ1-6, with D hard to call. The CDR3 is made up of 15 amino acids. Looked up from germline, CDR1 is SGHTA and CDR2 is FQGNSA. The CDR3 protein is CGSTGGSSYNSPLHF. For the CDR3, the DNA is TGTGGCTCGACGGGCGGGAGCTCCTATAATTCACCCCTCCACTTT.

CDR3 coding DNA: TGTGCCAGCAGCCCTAATAGCGGGAGAAGTTCCTACGAGCAGTACTTC. Its translation is CASSPNSGRSSYEQYF. V usage is TRBV7-9 and J usage is TRBJ2-7, with TRBD2 matching 9 bases. Germline CDR1 and CDR2: SEHNR and FQNEAQ (reference sequence). The CDR3 is 16 residues long. Unmatched junction bases numbered 9, after V lost 5 bases and J lost 1 base.

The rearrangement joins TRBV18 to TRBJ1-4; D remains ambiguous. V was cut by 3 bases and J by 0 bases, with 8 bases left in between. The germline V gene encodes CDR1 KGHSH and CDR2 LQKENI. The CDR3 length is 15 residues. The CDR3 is CASSPYSATNEKLFF. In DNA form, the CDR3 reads TGTGCCAGCTCACCTTACAGTGCAACTAATGAAAAACTGTTTTTT.

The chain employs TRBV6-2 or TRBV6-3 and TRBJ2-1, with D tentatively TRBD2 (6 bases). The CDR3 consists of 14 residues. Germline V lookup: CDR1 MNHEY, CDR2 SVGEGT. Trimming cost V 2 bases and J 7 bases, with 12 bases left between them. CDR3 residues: CASSYDAGRNEQFF. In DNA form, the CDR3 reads TGTGCCAGCAGTTACGACGCGGGGAGAAATGAGCAGTTCTTC.

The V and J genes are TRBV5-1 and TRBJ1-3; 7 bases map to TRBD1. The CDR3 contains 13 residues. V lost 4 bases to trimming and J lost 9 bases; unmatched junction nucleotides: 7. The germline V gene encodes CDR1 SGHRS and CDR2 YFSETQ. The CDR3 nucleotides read TGCGCCAGCAGCCCCAGGGGGGATGCCACCATATATTTT. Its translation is CASSPRGDATIYF.

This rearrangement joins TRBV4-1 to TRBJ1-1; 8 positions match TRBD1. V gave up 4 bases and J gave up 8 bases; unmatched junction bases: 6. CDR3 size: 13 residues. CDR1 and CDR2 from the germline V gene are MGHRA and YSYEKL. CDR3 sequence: CASSPLTGAEAFF. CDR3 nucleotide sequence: TGCGCCAGCAGCCCTCTGACAGGGGCCGAAGCTTTCTTT.

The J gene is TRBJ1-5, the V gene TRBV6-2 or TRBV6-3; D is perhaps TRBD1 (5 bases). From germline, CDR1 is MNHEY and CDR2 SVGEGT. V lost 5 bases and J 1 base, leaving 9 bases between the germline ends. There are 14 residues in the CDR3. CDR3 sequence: CASSRAGSNQPQHF. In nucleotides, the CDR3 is TGTGCCAGCAGTAGGGCAGGGAGCAATCAGCCCCAGCATTTT.

The CDR3, as DNA: TGTGCCAGCAGAGTGTATGGACAGAACATAAATGGCTACACCTTC. This sequence encodes CASRVYGQNINGYTF. The chain couples TRBV5-4 to TRBJ1-2; D perhaps matches TRBD1 (6 bases). Germline lookup yields CDR1 SGHNT and CDR2 YYREEE (reference sequence). The CDR3 sequence is 15 residues long. V was trimmed by 5 bases and J by 6 bases, leaving 20 bases between them.

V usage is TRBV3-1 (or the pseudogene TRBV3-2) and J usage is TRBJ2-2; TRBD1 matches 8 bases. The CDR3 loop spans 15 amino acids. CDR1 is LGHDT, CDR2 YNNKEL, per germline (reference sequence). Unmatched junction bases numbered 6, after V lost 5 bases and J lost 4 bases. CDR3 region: CASSKDREVTGELFF. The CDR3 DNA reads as TGTGCCAGCAGCAAGGACAGGGAGGTCACCGGGGAGCTGTTTTTT.

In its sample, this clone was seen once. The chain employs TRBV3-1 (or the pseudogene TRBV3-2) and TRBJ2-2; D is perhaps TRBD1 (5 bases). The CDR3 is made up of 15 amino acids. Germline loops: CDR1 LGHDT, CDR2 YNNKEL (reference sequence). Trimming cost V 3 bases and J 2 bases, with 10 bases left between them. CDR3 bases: TGTGCCAGCAGCCAGACAGTGGTTAACACCGGGGAGCTGTTTTTT. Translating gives CASSQTVVNTGELFF.

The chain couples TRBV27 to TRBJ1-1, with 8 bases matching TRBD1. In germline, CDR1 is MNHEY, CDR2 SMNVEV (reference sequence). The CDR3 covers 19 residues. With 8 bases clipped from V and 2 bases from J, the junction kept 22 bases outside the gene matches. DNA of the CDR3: TGTGCCAGCTCAGGGGGAGAAGGACAGGGCCGACAACTTAACACTGAAGCTTTCTTT. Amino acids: CASSGGEGQGRQLNTEAFF.

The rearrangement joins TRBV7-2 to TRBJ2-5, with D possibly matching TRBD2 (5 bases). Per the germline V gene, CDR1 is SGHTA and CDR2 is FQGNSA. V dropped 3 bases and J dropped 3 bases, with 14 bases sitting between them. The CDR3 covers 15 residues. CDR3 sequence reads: CASSLLSGWEETQYF. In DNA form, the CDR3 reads TGTGCCAGCAGCTTGCTATCGGGGTGGGAAGAGACCCAGTACTTC.

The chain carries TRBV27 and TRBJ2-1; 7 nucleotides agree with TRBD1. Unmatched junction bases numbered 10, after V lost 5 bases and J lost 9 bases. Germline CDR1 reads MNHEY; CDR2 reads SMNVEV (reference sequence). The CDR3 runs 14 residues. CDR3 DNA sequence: TGTGCCAGCAGTCTAGCCGACAGGGCAGGTGAGCAGTTCTTC. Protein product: CASSLADRAGEQFF.

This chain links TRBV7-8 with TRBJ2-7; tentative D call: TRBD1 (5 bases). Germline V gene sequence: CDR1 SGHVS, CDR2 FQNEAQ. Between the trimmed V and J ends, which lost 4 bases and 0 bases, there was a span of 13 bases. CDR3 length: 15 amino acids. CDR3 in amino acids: CASSSQSDTSYEQYF. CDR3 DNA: TGTGCCAGCAGCTCTCAATCGGACACCTCCTACGAGCAGTACTTC.

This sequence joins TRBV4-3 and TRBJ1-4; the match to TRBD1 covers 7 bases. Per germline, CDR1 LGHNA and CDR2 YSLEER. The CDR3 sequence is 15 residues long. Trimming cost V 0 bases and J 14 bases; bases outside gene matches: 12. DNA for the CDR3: TGCGCCAGCAGCCAAGATGGGCAGGGGGGCGGATTCCTGTTTTTT. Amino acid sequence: CASSQDGQGGGFLFF.